A selection of T cell receptor beta chains follows, all from one sample in a study of response to subunit inactivated influenza vaccine. Each CDR3 protein gets one entry after TCRdb re-called the RT-PCR reads with MiXCR. This sample carries around 480,000 distinct CDR3 sequences, approximately 9.9% of them seen once, and the ten largest clones take over 9.5%. The material was PBMCs from blood, obtained 45 days after vaccination. All receptors come from a man aged 45 to 65 who received an inactivated influenza vaccine. CDR3s include the opening cysteine and the closing phenylalanine or tryptophan. The D gene is left open where the match is weak. Size values are once, few and many counts, or a class for expanded clones, and some rows have none.

DNA,CDR3,V,J,D,size
TGCAGTGCTCGTTGGACAGAGGGCTATAATGAGCAGTTCTTC,CSARWTEGYNEQFF,TRBV20-1,TRBJ2-1,NA,NA
TGTGCCAGCAGCAGGACAGGGGGAGCTTTCTTT,CASSRTGGAFF,TRBV28,TRBJ1-1,TRBD1,many
TGTGCCATCAGTGATGGATTGGCCCAGCATTTT,CAISDGLAQHF,TRBV10-3,TRBJ1-5,NA,NA
TGCGCCAGCAGCCAAGATCGAGATTCACCCCTCCACTTT,CASSQDRDSPLHF,TRBV4-3,TRBJ1-6,NA,NA
TGCAGTGCTAGCAGAAGCGGGACTGGTCCAGATACGCAGTATTTT,CSASRSGTGPDTQYF,TRBV20-1,TRBJ2-3,TRBD2,many
TGCAGTGCTAGAGTCGCTAACGTTGCTAACTATGGCTACACCTTC,CSARVANVANYGYTF,TRBV20-1,TRBJ1-2,NA,NA
TGTGCCAGCAGCCAGGACATCGGGACGGCTAACAATGAGCAGTTCTTC,CASSQDIGTANNEQFF,TRBV3-1,TRBJ2-1,NA,few
TGTGCCAGCAGCTTAACGGTCCTGAACACTGAAGCTTTCTTT,CASSLTVLNTEAFF,TRBV7-2,TRBJ1-1,NA,NA
TGTGCCACCGCAGGGGGGAAGTACGAGCAGTACTTC,CATAGGKYEQYF,TRBV7-9,TRBJ2-7,NA,many
TGCGCCAGCAGCCAACGCGGGTGGGCCAAGCAAGAGACCCAGTACTTC,CASSQRGWAKQETQYF,TRBV4-1,TRBJ2-5,NA,few
TGTGCCAGCAATTGGGAGCCCGGGGCCACGCAGTATTTT,CASNWEPGATQYF,TRBV9,TRBJ2-3,NA,once
TGTGCCAGCAGCAAAGACAGCTATGGCTACACCTTC,CASSKDSYGYTF,TRBV28,TRBJ1-2,NA,many
TGTGCCAGCAGCATAGCGGACAGAAACTACGAGCAGTACTTC,CASSIADRNYEQYF,TRBV7-2,TRBJ2-7,NA,few
TGTGCCAGCAGACTAGCGGGAATTGGGCGGGAGACCCAGTACTTC,CASRLAGIGRETQYF,TRBV12-3/TRBV12-4,TRBJ2-5,TRBD2,few
TGTGCCAGCAGCTGGACACCCATGGGGACCCAGTACTTC,CASSWTPMGTQYF,TRBV6-2/TRBV6-3,TRBJ2-5,NA,many
TGTGCCAGCAGTTACTCCCGGGAGGTAAAACTGTTTTTT,CASSYSREVKLFF,TRBV6-5,TRBJ1-4,NA,few
TGTGCCACCAGCAGAGATGCAGGGTTCACCTACGAGCAGTACTTC,CATSRDAGFTYEQYF,TRBV15,TRBJ2-7,NA,NA
TGTGCCAGCACCTTATCGGAAGGCCTATACAGGGGATTAATTAGGGAGACCCAGTACTTC,CASTLSEGLYRGLIRETQYF,TRBV6-2/TRBV6-3,TRBJ2-5,TRBD1,few
TGTGCCAGCAGGGGGGCGGCAGGTGCTAACTATGGCTACACCTTC,CASRGAAGANYGYTF,TRBV25-1,TRBJ1-2,NA,NA
TGTGCCAGCAGGGGAGCTGGTGTGACCCAGTACTTC,CASRGAGVTQYF,TRBV7-6,TRBJ2-5,NA,NA
TGTGTCGTGGGAGCGGGAGTCCCAAATGAGCAGTTCTTC,CVVGAGVPNEQFF,TRBV10-3,TRBJ2-1,TRBD2,many
TGTGCCAGCAGCCAGGACGGACTAGCCTTGTCCCCTTATACGCAGTATTTT,CASSQDGLALSPYTQYF,TRBV3-1,TRBJ2-3,TRBD2,NA
TGTGCCAGCAGTGAAGCTGGCGGGACAGGGGGAAGGAGGAAAAAACTGTTTTTT,CASSEAGGTGGRRKKLFF,TRBV6-1,TRBJ1-4,TRBD1,few
TGCGCCAGCAGCTCCGCCCCGGGTCTGTTCTTC,CASSSAPGLFF,TRBV5-1,TRBJ2-1,NA,NA
TGTGCCAGCAGTCCCGGGGGCTCCTACGAGCAGTACTTC,CASSPGGSYEQYF,TRBV12-3/TRBV12-4,TRBJ2-7,NA,many
TGCAGTGCTACACTGGGAGTCATCACAGATACGCAGTATTTT,CSATLGVITDTQYF,TRBV20-1,TRBJ2-3,NA,many
TGTGCCAGCAACCCGACAGGTAGTTGGCCAGATACGCAGTATTTT,CASNPTGSWPDTQYF,TRBV11-2,TRBJ2-3,NA,NA
TGCAGCGTCGGACAGGCCTACGAGCAGTACTTC,CSVGQAYEQYF,TRBV29-1,TRBJ2-7,TRBD1,NA